Listed below are T cell receptor beta chains from one sample, sequenced in a study of STAT3 mutations in large granular lymphocyte leukemia. Using immunoSEQ multiplex PCR, the repertoire was profiled, and TCRdb retains in-frame clones only, with some absent. This sample carries several thousand clones, about 69% of them seen once, and the ten largest clones take roughly 25%. The sample was peripheral blood mononuclear cells. Every receptor here comes from a woman aged 40 to 50 with T-cell large granular lymphocyte leukemia. Some clones in this sample may be carry-over from other donors' samples. Each CDR3 is given with its conserved first and last residue. A D gene is named only where the DNA matches it firmly. Rows give clone size only sometimes, using once, few, many, or a class for an expanded clone.

TRBV5-6	.	TRBJ2-7	.	TGTGCCAGCAGCTTGATTCGTGACTCCTACGAGCAGTACTTC	CASSLIRDSYEQYF
TRBV5-4	TRBD1	TRBJ2-5	.	TGTGCCAGCAGCCAACGGACAGGGGCGGGGGAGACCCAGTACTTC	CASSQRTGAGETQYF
TRBV27	TRBD1	TRBJ1-2	.	TGTGCCAGCAAACTATCCGGGACAGGGGATGGCTACACCTTC	CASKLSGTGDGYTF
TRBV5-4	TRBD1	TRBJ1-2	.	TGTGCCAGCAGCTTGGCCTCGGGACAGGGAGATGGCTACACCTTC	CASSLASGQGDGYTF
TRBV28	.	TRBJ1-1	few	TGTGCCAGCAGTTTAGGTTTCGGACGGAACACTGAAGCTTTCTTT	CASSLGFGRNTEAFF
TRBV18	.	TRBJ1-2	.	TGTGCCAGCTCGATGACTCGGCGGAGGGGGGATCGAACTAACTATGGCTACACCTTC	CASSMTRRRGDRTNYGYTF
TRBV6-5	.	TRBJ1-6	.	TGTGCCAGCAGTCCCCGTTGGGACCCTAATTCACCCCTCCACTTT	CASSPRWDPNSPLHF
TRBV18	.	TRBJ2-5	.	TGTGCCAGCTCACCCGGACCTACCCGGGGGGAGACCCAGTACTTC	CASSPGPTRGETQYF
TRBV6-5	TRBD1	TRBJ1-2	.	TGTGCCAGCAGTTCAACAGGGGAATCGATCTATGGCTACACCTTC	CASSSTGESIYGYTF
TRBV5-1	TRBD1	TRBJ1-2	.	TGCGCCAGCAGCTTGGGTACAGGGGCTGACTATGGCTACACCTTC	CASSLGTGADYGYTF